These 10 T cell receptor beta chains came from one sample sequenced in a study of T cells in localized non-small cell lung cancer. This table comes from immunoSEQ multiplex PCR, and its TCRdb copy is limited to in-frame clones, with some not included. The table shows 50,000 to 55,000 clones, with 70% to 90% occurring only once. The sample consisted of PBMCs, taken before any cancer treatment. Receptors originate from a female donor with stage II lung adenocarcinoma.

The chain recombines TRBV5-1 with TRBJ2-1, with a possible D match to TRBD1 (5 bases). Trimming shortened V by 2 bases and J by 0 bases, and 9 bases separated the two germline ends. The CDR3 has 15 amino acids. Germline assignment: CDR1 SGHRS and CDR2 YFSETQ. CDR3: CASSLGQGSYNEQFF. The CDR3 bases are TGCGCCAGCAGCTTAGGGCAGGGCTCCTACAATGAGCAGTTCTTC.

The J gene is TRBJ2-1, the V gene TRBV6-1; no reliable D call. Trimming pared 4 bases from V and 5 bases from J, leaving 9 bases between. The CDR3 totals 13 residues. CDR1 MNHNS and CDR2 SASEGT come from the germline V gene. The CDR3 bases are TGTGCCAGCAGTGCGCAGAACCACAATGAGCAGTTCTTC. Encoded protein: CASSAQNHNEQFF.

CDR3 nucleotides: TGTGCCAGCAGCTTAGCTGGGGCAGGGCTTGGGGCCAACGTCCTGACTTTC. Protein sequence: CASSLAGAGLGANVLTF. The chain recombines TRBV7-6 with TRBJ2-6, with D possibly TRBD1 on 5 matching bases. Trimming stripped 0 bases from V and 3 bases from J, with 12 bases between. The CDR3 extends over 17 amino acids. Germline V lookup: CDR1 SGHVS, CDR2 FNYEAQ.

This clone has just one count. In DNA, the CDR3 is TGCGCCAGCAGCAGCTCCGGGACTACAGATACGCAGTATTTT. The encoded protein is CASSSSGTTDTQYF. This rearrangement joins TRBV5-1 to TRBJ2-3, with D possibly TRBD2 on 6 matching bases. The ends were cut back, 4 bases at V and 3 bases at J, with 12 bases in the middle. This CDR3 spans 14 amino acids. Germline CDR1 is SGHRS and CDR2 is YFSETQ.

This clone was found a few times. This chain connects TRBV11-2 to TRBJ2-7; perhaps TRBD2 as D (5 bases). The germline CDR1 and CDR2 sequences are SGHAT and FQNNGV. CDR3 size: 10 residues. V lost 5 bases and J 6 bases, leaving 5 bases between the germline ends. In DNA form, the CDR3 reads TGTGCCAGCAGCCGGGGCGAGCAGTACTTC. Translated: CASSRGEQYF.

The chain uses TRBV5-6 and TRBJ1-3; a weak D match, TRBD1 (5 bases). CDR3 length: 15 amino acids. Germline V lookup: CDR1 SGHDT, CDR2 YYEEEE. Between the trimmed V and J ends, which lost 4 bases and 3 bases, there was a span of 14 bases. The CDR3 coding sequence is TGTGCCAGCAGCCCCCGGGCAGGGTATGGAAACACCATATATTTT. Protein: CASSPRAGYGNTIYF.

V is TRBV7-8 and J is TRBJ2-5, with D unclear. Germline-derived CDR1 and CDR2 are SGHVS and FQNEAQ. This CDR3 has 13 residues. V was trimmed by 0 bases and J by 3 bases, leaving 5 bases between them. CDR3 region: CASSLARKETQYF. The CDR3 DNA reads as TGTGCCAGCAGCTTAGCGCGTAAAGAGACCCAGTACTTC.

The chain is built from TRBV11-2 and TRBJ2-5, with D uncertain. The CDR3 runs 11 residues. Germline values: CDR1 SGHAT, CDR2 FQNNGV. V lost 5 bases and J lost 7, with 8 bases in between. CDR3 region: CASSTGSTQYF. CDR3 in DNA: TGTGCCAGCAGCACGGGCTCGACCCAGTACTTC.

The chain couples TRBV30 to TRBJ1-2; perhaps TRBD1 as D (5 bases). The CDR3 totals 11 residues. CDR1 and CDR2 from the germline V gene are GTSNPN and SVGIG (reference sequence). V lost 2 bases to trimming and J lost 10 bases, with 11 bases between them. The CDR3 loop is CAWSPAGTYTF. The DNA for the CDR3 is TGTGCCTGGAGTCCCGCAGGGACCTACACCTTC.

The chain employs TRBV5-4 and TRBJ1-3, with 8 bases that match TRBD1. V was clipped by 4 bases and J by 3 bases; unmatched bases: 6. Germline values: CDR1 SGHNT, CDR2 YYREEE (reference sequence). The length of the CDR3 is 15 residues. The CDR3 reads CASSEDRVGGNTIYF. Written as DNA, the CDR3 is TGTGCCAGCAGCGAGGACAGGGTCGGTGGAAACACCATATATTTT.